The next 14 T cell receptor beta chains were all read from a single sample in a study of cytomegalovirus exposure and HLA in healthy donors (dated by TCRdb to the late 2010s). The method behind the library was the immunoSEQ multiplex PCR assay. For the multiplex PCR, a mixture combining 60 forward primers for TCR Vbeta segments and 13 reverse primers for TCR Jbeta segments was used. Not all clones reach the TCRdb copy of this immuneACCESS table, which keeps in-frame sequences only. Checked studies attribute under half of the gap to unresolved V genes and leave the rest unexplained. This sample lists approximately 180,000 clones; 75% to 85% were detected once. Of the sample, around 3.5% falls within the top ten clones. The sample taken for sequencing was PBMCs. Every receptor here comes from a woman aged 60 to 75 in good health and CMV-seropositive.

The V call is TRBV5-1, the J call TRBJ2-5; D may be TRBD1 (5 bases). The germline CDR1 and CDR2 sequences are SGHRS and YFSETQ. V shed 4 bases and J shed 0 bases, with 16 bases lying between them. CDR3 size: 16 residues. Here the CDR3 DNA reads TGCGCCAGCAGCCCGTGGGCCCCGACAGACCAAGAGACCCAGTACTTC. This sequence encodes CASSPWAPTDQETQYF.

This chain joins TRBV10-3 and TRBJ2-2, with TRBD2 identical over 8 bases. Germline V gives CDR1 ENHRY, CDR2 SYGVKD. CDR3 length: 14 amino acids. V lost 9 bases and J lost 0; bases outside the gene matches: 3. The CDR3 DNA is TGTGCCATTAGAGCGGGGGCGAACACCGGGGAGCTGTTTTTT. Translated, it gives CAIRAGANTGELFF.

The rearrangement joins TRBV9 to TRBJ1-1; a possible D gene is TRBD1 (6 bases). Per germline, CDR1 SGDLS and CDR2 YYNGEE. The CDR3 runs 14 residues. Trimming stripped 4 bases from V and 1 base from J, with 11 bases between. CDR3 DNA sequence: TGTGCCAGCAGCCCTACGACAGGGAACACTGAAGCTTTCTTT. It encodes CASSPTTGNTEAFF.

V and J are TRBV9 and TRBJ2-7; D possibly corresponds to TRBD2 (6 bases). Germline V gene lookup returns CDR1 SGDLS and CDR2 YYNGEE. V lost 1 base and J lost 2, with 7 bases in between. There are 13 residues in the CDR3. The CDR3 DNA reads as TGTGCCAGCAGCGTATCGGGAGCCTACGAGCAGTACTTC. Its translation is CASSVSGAYEQYF.

This clone was seen once. This chain uses TRBV5-6 with TRBJ1-4; TRBD1 agrees at 8 bases. V gave up 1 base and J gave up 1 base; unmatched junction bases: 3. The CDR3 loop spans 16 amino acids. Germline CDR1 reads SGHDT; CDR2 reads YYEEEE. The CDR3 DNA is TGTGCCAGCAGCTTGACAGGGGGGGAAACTAATGAAAAACTGTTTTTT. The encoded protein is CASSLTGGETNEKLFF.

For this clone: The junction differs from germline at one of its ends, possibly a read error. The chain combines TRBV7-9 with TRBJ2-7, with D maybe TRBD1 (9 bases). The J call is uncertain, as TRBJ2-5 better fits the DNA end. CDR1 is SEHNR, CDR2 FQNEAQ, per germline (reference sequence). The length of the CDR3 is 14 residues. The CDR3 region is CASSVAGQGTTQYF. DNA for the CDR3: TGTGCCAGCAGCGTAGCGGGACAGGGAACGACCCAGTACTTC.

This chain joins TRBV30 and TRBJ1-3; D is undetermined. Per germline, CDR1 GTSNPN and CDR2 SVGIG (reference sequence). CDR3 length equals 12 residues. Trimming left V 0 bases short and J 2 bases short, with 2 bases between. For the CDR3, the DNA is TGTGCCTGGAGTGTCACTGGAAACACCATATATTTT. It is translated as CAWSVTGNTIYF.

This rearrangement joins TRBV7-2 to TRBJ2-3; 8 bases are a match to TRBD1. Per the germline V gene, CDR1 is SGHTA and CDR2 is FQGNSA. Unmatched junction bases numbered 7, after V lost 3 bases and J lost 2 bases. This CDR3 comprises 16 residues. In DNA, the CDR3 is TGTGCCAGCAGCTTTATGGCAGGGGGCTTCACAGATACGCAGTATTTT. It specifies CASSFMAGGFTDTQYF.

The chain couples TRBV20-1 to TRBJ2-1; D is ambiguous. Trimming cost V 1 base and J 6 bases, with 4 bases left between them. CDR3 length: 11 amino acids. Looked up from germline, CDR1 is DFQATT and CDR2 is SNEGSKA (reference sequence). CDR3 loop: CSARAFNEQFF. In DNA, the CDR3 is TGCAGTGCTAGAGCTTTCAATGAGCAGTTCTTC.

The chain has TRBV7-9 and TRBJ2-7, with D possibly TRBD2 on 7 matching bases. The ends were cut back, 5 bases at V and 7 bases at J, with 21 bases in the middle. The CDR3 has 15 residues. The germline V gene has CDR1 SEHNR and CDR2 FQNEAQ (reference sequence). The CDR3 bases are TGTGCCAGCAGCCCCTCGGGGGGCCAAAGGGGGGAGCAGTACTTC. Its translation is CASSPSGGQRGEQYF. The variable domain in full, completed from reference TRBV7-9 and TRBJ2-7, reads DTGVSQNPRHKITKRGQNVTFRCDPISEHNRLYWYRQTLGQGPEFLTYFQNEAQLEKSRLLSDRFSAERPKGSFSTLEIQRTEQGDSAMYLCASSPSGGQRGEQYFGPGTRLTVT.

The chain has TRBV7-3 and TRBJ2-5; 7 bases are a match to TRBD2. The V gene end was trimmed by 4 bases and the J gene end by 0 bases; junction bases not matched to a gene: 5. Germline CDR1 is SGHTA and CDR2 is FQGTGA. The CDR3 has 15 amino acids. The CDR3 DNA reads as TGTGCCAGCAGCTCCGTGGGGGGGAACCAAGAGACCCAGTACTTC. This codes for CASSSVGGNQETQYF.

This clone occurred once. Sequence at one end of the junction differs from germline and may be a read error. CDR3 region: CASSRTGTFF. CDR3 DNA sequence: TGTGCCAGCAGTCGGACAGGGACCTTTTTC. The V and J genes are TRBV28 and TRBJ2-7; 8 bases agree with TRBD1. The CDR3 totals 10 residues. Looked up from germline, CDR1 is MDHEN and CDR2 is SYDVKM.

The rearrangement joins TRBV15 to TRBJ1-5; D uncertain. The germline V gene has CDR1 LNHNV and CDR2 YYDKDF (reference sequence). The CDR3 has 15 amino acids. V was trimmed by 3 bases and J by 7 bases, leaving 16 bases between them. CDR3 protein: CATSSSQSTRQPQHF. The CDR3, as DNA: TGTGCCACCAGCAGTAGTCAAAGTACCAGGCAGCCCCAGCATTTT. The variable domain in full, completed from reference TRBV15 and TRBJ1-5, reads DAMVIQNPRYQVTQFGKPVTLSCSQTLNHNVMYWYQQKSSQAPKLLFHYYDKDFNNEADTPDNFQSRRPNTSFCFLDIRSPGLGDTAMYLCATSSSQSTRQPQHFGDGTRLSIL.

The chain couples TRBV6-1 to TRBJ2-7, with 10 nucleotides matching TRBD2. CDR1 is MNHNS and CDR2 is SASEGT in the germline V gene. V lost 7 bases, J lost 4 bases, and 7 bases stayed unmatched. The CDR3 is 14 amino acids. The CDR3, as DNA: TGTGCCAGCACGCGGACTAGCGGCAGGTACGAGCAGTACTTC. Its translation: CASTRTSGRYEQYF.